Listed below are T cell receptor beta chains from one sample, sequenced in a study of lung T cells in sarcoidosis with Löfgren's syndrome. A single record per CDR3 protein comes from TCRdb applying MiXCR to the reads. The sample has some 65,000 distinct CDR3 sequences; 21% are singletons. Sequencing was performed on CD4+ T cells from PBMCs. The receptors were gathered from a human donor with sarcoidosis (Löfgren's syndrome or another form), or a control subject (not recorded which). CDR3s include the opening cysteine and the closing phenylalanine or tryptophan. The D gene is left open where the match is weak. Clone size is stated in some rows and not others, as once, few, many or a class when expanded.

abundance: -
d_gene: -
j_gene: TRBJ1-5
v_gene: TRBV28
CDR3aa: CASSLRRHNNQPQHF
CDR3nt: TGTGCCAGCAGTTTAAGACGCCACAACAATCAGCCCCAGCATTTT

abundance: few
d_gene: -
j_gene: TRBJ2-2
v_gene: TRBV18
CDR3aa: CASSPGTNTGELFF
CDR3nt: TGTGCCAGCTCACCAGGCACCAACACCGGGGAGCTGTTTTTT

abundance: many
d_gene: -
j_gene: TRBJ2-1
v_gene: TRBV28
CDR3aa: CASSQGREQFF
CDR3nt: TGTGCCAGCAGTCAAGGTCGGGAGCAGTTCTTC

abundance: few
d_gene: -
j_gene: TRBJ1-1
v_gene: TRBV30
CDR3aa: CAWSVGGDTEAFF
CDR3nt: TGTGCCTGGAGTGTCGGAGGGGACACTGAAGCTTTCTTT

abundance: -
d_gene: -
j_gene: TRBJ1-6
v_gene: TRBV4-1
CDR3aa: CASSQDGGAGTSYNSPLHF
CDR3nt: TGCGCCAGCAGCCAAGATGGGGGCGCAGGAACCTCCTATAATTCACCCCTCCACTTT

abundance: many
d_gene: TRBD1
j_gene: TRBJ2-7
v_gene: TRBV7-8
CDR3aa: CASSLGGTAYEQYF
CDR3nt: TGTGCCAGCAGCTTAGGGGGGACAGCCTACGAGCAGTACTTC

abundance: medium-sized
d_gene: TRBD1
j_gene: TRBJ1-5
v_gene: TRBV6-1
CDR3aa: CASSRGQEDQPQHF
CDR3nt: TGTGCCAGCAGTCGAGGACAGGAGGATCAGCCCCAGCATTTT

abundance: many
d_gene: -
j_gene: TRBJ1-1
v_gene: TRBV6-1
CDR3aa: CASRATANTEAFF
CDR3nt: TGTGCCAGCAGGGCGACAGCTAACACTGAAGCTTTCTTT

abundance: few
d_gene: -
j_gene: TRBJ2-1
v_gene: TRBV5-4
CDR3aa: CASSFPEPSVDNEQFF
CDR3nt: TGTGCCAGCAGCTTCCCAGAGCCTAGCGTCGACAATGAGCAGTTCTTC

abundance: many
d_gene: TRBD2
j_gene: TRBJ2-1
v_gene: TRBV20-1
CDR3aa: CSGHHIRLAGEDNEQFF
CDR3nt: TGCAGTGGTCACCATATCAGACTAGCGGGAGAGGACAATGAGCAGTTCTTC

abundance: -
d_gene: TRBD1
j_gene: TRBJ1-1
v_gene: TRBV12-3/TRBV12-4
CDR3aa: CASVPGQGLYTEAFF
CDR3nt: TGTGCCAGCGTACCGGGACAGGGTTTATACACTGAAGCTTTCTTT

abundance: -
d_gene: TRBD2
j_gene: TRBJ2-6
v_gene: TRBV18
CDR3aa: CASSLGLAGSGANVLTF
CDR3nt: TGTGCCAGCTCCCTCGGACTAGCGGGGTCTGGGGCCAACGTCCTGACTTTC

abundance: -
d_gene: TRBD2
j_gene: TRBJ2-3
v_gene: TRBV12-3/TRBV12-4
CDR3aa: CASSPRTSGLTDTQYF
CDR3nt: TGTGCCAGCAGTCCTAGGACTAGCGGACTCACAGATACGCAGTATTTT

abundance: many
d_gene: -
j_gene: TRBJ1-3
v_gene: TRBV6-6
CDR3aa: CASSYAGNTIYF
CDR3nt: TGTGCCAGCAGTTACGCTGGAAACACCATATATTTT